The sequence of this T cell receptor (beta chain) was determined in a study of shared clonotypes between healthy human individuals. Findings and limits, study-wide: Generation probability values for non-shared clonotypes were lower than those for clonotypes shared by all four donors.

The CDR3 consists of 15 residues. Germline CDR1 reads MNHNS; CDR2 reads SASEGT. V trimming: 5 bases; J trimming: 5 bases; junction bases outside the gene matches: 9. In the original workflow: Sequence data from immunoSEQ were junction-only and lacked quality scores; consequently, filtering differed. Sequenced by immunoSEQ multiplex PCR; TCRdb stores in-frame clones only, minus some. The D gene and trimming were derived from the DNA, and the V and J assignments and clone size from that table. Altogether about 1 million clones are present, under 80% being singletons, with the ten largest covering over 1.3%. Of note for this clone: Its antigen is currently unknown.

The CD4+ fraction was divided into a CD45RA+ naive subset and a CD45RA-negative memory subset. The source is a man in his late teens or twenties in good health. The V gene is TRBV6-1, the J gene TRBJ1-5, with 7 bases fitting TRBD1. Sequencing was done on a sample of memory CD4+ T cells sorted from blood. Subset denoted: CD45RA-negative fraction. Here the CDR3 DNA reads TGTGCCAGCAGTATGTCGGCGGGACAGTATCAGCCCCAGCATTTT. Translation: CASSMSAGQYQPQHF.